What follows are 16 T cell receptor beta chains derived from one specimen sequenced in a study of cytomegalovirus exposure and HLA in healthy donors (TCRdb year 2017). The library was made by the immunoSEQ multiplex PCR assay. A mixture of 60 forward primers for TCR Vbeta segments and 13 reverse primers for TCR Jbeta segments was used in the multiplex PCR. The table comes from immuneACCESS by way of TCRdb, which keeps in-frame sequences with V and J called. Part of the clones is missing from these tables; in studies checked, under half for an unresolved V gene and the rest for unknown reasons. Present in this sample are 90,000 to 130,000 clones, about 70% of which were seen just once. The ten top clones hold 4.8% of the sample. Sequenced sample: PBMCs. These receptors were obtained from a man aged 25-45 years in good health and CMV-seropositive.

V gene TRBV6-4 combines with J gene TRBJ1-2; perhaps TRBD1 as D (5 bases). The CDR3 contains 12 residues. From germline, CDR1 is MRHNA and CDR2 SNTAGT. Trimming shortened V by 9 bases and J by 9 bases, and 17 bases separated the two germline ends. The CDR3 is CARGFGGHSYTF. The DNA for the CDR3 is TGTGCCAGGGGGTTCGGGGGTCATAGCTACACCTTC.

This chain uses TRBV27 with TRBJ1-6; the D gene is possibly TRBD1 (5 bases). The CDR3 covers 13 residues. Germline V gene lookup returns CDR1 MNHEY and CDR2 SMNVEV (reference sequence). The V end was cut by 3 bases, the J end by 11 bases, with 11 bases between. In DNA, the CDR3 is TGTGCCAGCAGTTTCAGGGAAGACGCACCCCTCCACTTT. Its protein product is CASSFREDAPLHF.

J is TRBJ2-3 and V is TRBV30; TRBD2 aligns across 9 bases. Trimming at V came to 0 bases and at J to 6 bases, leaving 13 bases not matched to a gene. CDR3 size: 17 residues. The germline gives CDR1 GTSNPN, CDR2 SVGIG (reference sequence). CDR3 residues: CAWSVHGLAGSGDTQYF. As DNA, the CDR3 is TGTGCCTGGAGTGTACACGGGCTAGCGGGGTCGGGGGATACGCAGTATTTT.

The rearrangement joins TRBV2 to TRBJ1-5; TRBD1 is a possible D gene (6 bases). V was trimmed by 1 base and J by 5 bases, leaving 15 bases between them. Per germline, CDR1 SNHLY and CDR2 FYNNEI. The CDR3 spans 16 residues. In nucleotides, the CDR3 is TGTGCCAGCAGTGAAGTGGCGGGGGCGAGGTATCAGCCCCAGCATTTT. It translates to CASSEVAGARYQPQHF.

The rearrangement joins TRBV6-5 to TRBJ1-6, with TRBD1 as a possible D gene (6 bases). CDR3 size: 13 residues. Trimming pared 2 bases from V and 14 bases from J, leaving 13 bases between. The germline CDR1 and CDR2 sequences are MNHEY and SVGAGI. CDR3 residues: CASSYTSTGSLHF. For the CDR3, the DNA is TGTGCCAGCAGTTACACCTCGACAGGTTCCCTCCACTTT.

V and J are TRBV7-9 and TRBJ2-7, with TRBD2 as a possible D gene (6 bases). This CDR3 comprises 14 residues. Germline CDR1 SEHNR, CDR2 FQNEAQ (reference sequence). Trimming took off 1 base at V and 7 bases at J, with 14 bases between the two ends. The CDR3 DNA follows: TGTGCCAGCAGCTTAGGGGGCAGCGGAGGGGAGCAGTACTTC. Protein sequence: CASSLGGSGGEQYF.

This sequence joins TRBV12-5 and TRBJ1-2; D might be TRBD1 (5 bases). The germline V gene encodes CDR1 LGHNT and CDR2 FRNRAP. V lost 2 bases and J lost 8, with 18 bases in between. The CDR3 extends over 15 amino acids. The CDR3 region is CASGLPNEGAGGYTF. DNA of the CDR3: TGTGCTAGTGGTTTGCCCAACGAAGGGGCAGGAGGCTACACCTTC.

The chain couples TRBV6-4 to TRBJ2-2, with 9 bases that match TRBD1. Trimming removed 6 bases from V and 1 base from J; junction bases left unmatched: 3. The CDR3 spans 15 residues. Germline V gene data show CDR1 as MRHNA and CDR2 as SNTAGT. CDR3 residues: CASRGDRENTGELFF. For the CDR3, the DNA is TGTGCCAGCAGGGGGGACAGGGAGAACACCGGGGAGCTGTTTTTT.

The chain employs TRBV7-2 and TRBJ2-7; no reliable D call. Germline assignment: CDR1 SGHTA and CDR2 FQGNSA. The CDR3 sequence is 14 residues long. V was clipped by 7 bases and J by 0 bases, with 13 bases between them. CDR3 residues: CASNFRVSSYEQYF. Here the CDR3 DNA reads TGTGCCAGCAACTTTCGGGTTTCCTCCTACGAGCAGTACTTC.

The J gene is TRBJ1-1, the V gene TRBV18; D not resolved. The CDR3 loop spans 13 amino acids. CDR1 and CDR2 from the germline V gene are KGHSH and LQKENI. Trimming left V 5 bases short and J 1 base short, with 8 bases between. CDR3 protein: CASSISENTEAFF. The CDR3 coding sequence is TGTGCCAGCTCAATTAGCGAGAACACTGAAGCTTTCTTT.

The rearrangement links TRBV6-1 to TRBJ2-2; weak D call: TRBD1 (5 bases). CDR1 is MNHNS and CDR2 is SASEGT in the germline V gene. Trimming cost V 2 bases and J 6 bases, with 19 bases left between them. There are 17 residues in the CDR3. The CDR3: CASSEFYGQTGAGELFF. CDR3 nucleotide sequence: TGTGCCAGCAGTGAATTCTACGGACAAACGGGCGCCGGGGAGCTGTTTTTT.

The chain has TRBV28 and TRBJ1-5; D ambiguous. This CDR3 contains 14 residues. V lost 1 base to trimming and J lost 0 bases, with 4 bases between them. Germline lookup yields CDR1 MDHEN and CDR2 SYDVKM. CDR3 sequence reads: CASSLFHSNQPQHF. The CDR3 nucleotides read TGTGCCAGCAGTTTATTCCATAGCAATCAGCCCCAGCATTTT.

The rearrangement links TRBV7-8 to TRBJ1-2, with D perhaps matching TRBD1 (6 bases). Germline assignment: CDR1 SGHVS and CDR2 FQNEAQ. The V and J ends lost 5 bases and 5 bases respectively, with 15 bases between them. This CDR3 spans 14 amino acids. This CDR3 reads CASSQTTGDYGYTF. The CDR3 DNA is TGTGCCAGCAGCCAGACGACAGGAGATTATGGCTACACCTTC.

V usage is TRBV10-3 and J usage is TRBJ1-1; TRBD1 might be the D (6 bases). Trimming pared 4 bases from V and 5 bases from J, leaving 14 bases between. The CDR3 covers 14 residues. Germline assignment: CDR1 ENHRY and CDR2 SYGVKD. CDR3 nucleotide sequence: TGTGCCATCAGTGCCACAGGGAGGGGTACTGAAGCTTTCTTT. Encoded protein: CAISATGRGTEAFF.

The chain couples TRBV2 to TRBJ2-2; D remains ambiguous. V was trimmed by 4 bases and J by 1 base, leaving 10 bases between them. Germline CDR1 reads SNHLY; CDR2 reads FYNNEI. The CDR3 covers 15 residues. CDR3 protein: CASSGYAGNTGELFF. In DNA, the CDR3 is TGTGCCAGCAGTGGGTACGCAGGGAACACCGGGGAGCTGTTTTTT.

V is TRBV14 and J is TRBJ2-1; the D gene is possibly TRBD2 (5 bases). Between the trimmed V and J ends, which lost 0 bases and 7 bases, there was a span of 10 bases. The germline V gene has CDR1 SGHDN and CDR2 FVKESK. The CDR3 loop spans 14 amino acids. The DNA of the CDR3 is TGTGCCAGCAGCCAAGATCTTTCGGGGAATGAGCAGTTCTTC. Encoded protein: CASSQDLSGNEQFF.